These 2 T cell receptor beta chains originate from one sample sequenced in a study of T cells in Graves' hyperthyroidism and ophthalmopathy. Using RNA transcripts as the source, TCR beta CDR3 regions were amplified. HTBI primers were the set used in a first-round RT-PCR of the TCR CDR3. TCRdb fed the multiplex PCR reads into MiXCR, producing one record per CDR3 protein. This sample has over 700,000 distinct CDR3 sequences, with roughly a sixth found just once. The sequenced sample was blood. These receptors originate from a woman between 50 and 59 years old with Graves' hyperthyroidism that later progressed to Graves' ophthalmopathy.

The rearrangement links TRBV10-2 to TRBJ1-6; unclear D gene. Deletions cut 2 bases from V and 9 bases from J, with 8 bases between. CDR1 is WSHSY and CDR2 is SAAADI in the germline V gene. This CDR3 region has 13 residues. CDR3 amino acids: CASSEPGGSPLHF. The CDR3 nucleotides are TGCGCCAGCAGTGAGCCAGGAGGTTCACCCCTCCACTTT.

Ten or more counts support this clonotype. The genes are TRBV20-1 and TRBJ2-5; D gene ambiguous. This CDR3 is built from 14 residues. Trimming took off 0 bases at V and 4 bases at J, with 12 bases between the two ends. The germline gives CDR1 DFQATT, CDR2 SNEGSKA (reference sequence). In nucleotides, the CDR3 is TGCAGTGCTAGAGACCTTGCCTCGGGAGAGACCCAGTACTTC. The encoded protein is CSARDLASGETQYF.